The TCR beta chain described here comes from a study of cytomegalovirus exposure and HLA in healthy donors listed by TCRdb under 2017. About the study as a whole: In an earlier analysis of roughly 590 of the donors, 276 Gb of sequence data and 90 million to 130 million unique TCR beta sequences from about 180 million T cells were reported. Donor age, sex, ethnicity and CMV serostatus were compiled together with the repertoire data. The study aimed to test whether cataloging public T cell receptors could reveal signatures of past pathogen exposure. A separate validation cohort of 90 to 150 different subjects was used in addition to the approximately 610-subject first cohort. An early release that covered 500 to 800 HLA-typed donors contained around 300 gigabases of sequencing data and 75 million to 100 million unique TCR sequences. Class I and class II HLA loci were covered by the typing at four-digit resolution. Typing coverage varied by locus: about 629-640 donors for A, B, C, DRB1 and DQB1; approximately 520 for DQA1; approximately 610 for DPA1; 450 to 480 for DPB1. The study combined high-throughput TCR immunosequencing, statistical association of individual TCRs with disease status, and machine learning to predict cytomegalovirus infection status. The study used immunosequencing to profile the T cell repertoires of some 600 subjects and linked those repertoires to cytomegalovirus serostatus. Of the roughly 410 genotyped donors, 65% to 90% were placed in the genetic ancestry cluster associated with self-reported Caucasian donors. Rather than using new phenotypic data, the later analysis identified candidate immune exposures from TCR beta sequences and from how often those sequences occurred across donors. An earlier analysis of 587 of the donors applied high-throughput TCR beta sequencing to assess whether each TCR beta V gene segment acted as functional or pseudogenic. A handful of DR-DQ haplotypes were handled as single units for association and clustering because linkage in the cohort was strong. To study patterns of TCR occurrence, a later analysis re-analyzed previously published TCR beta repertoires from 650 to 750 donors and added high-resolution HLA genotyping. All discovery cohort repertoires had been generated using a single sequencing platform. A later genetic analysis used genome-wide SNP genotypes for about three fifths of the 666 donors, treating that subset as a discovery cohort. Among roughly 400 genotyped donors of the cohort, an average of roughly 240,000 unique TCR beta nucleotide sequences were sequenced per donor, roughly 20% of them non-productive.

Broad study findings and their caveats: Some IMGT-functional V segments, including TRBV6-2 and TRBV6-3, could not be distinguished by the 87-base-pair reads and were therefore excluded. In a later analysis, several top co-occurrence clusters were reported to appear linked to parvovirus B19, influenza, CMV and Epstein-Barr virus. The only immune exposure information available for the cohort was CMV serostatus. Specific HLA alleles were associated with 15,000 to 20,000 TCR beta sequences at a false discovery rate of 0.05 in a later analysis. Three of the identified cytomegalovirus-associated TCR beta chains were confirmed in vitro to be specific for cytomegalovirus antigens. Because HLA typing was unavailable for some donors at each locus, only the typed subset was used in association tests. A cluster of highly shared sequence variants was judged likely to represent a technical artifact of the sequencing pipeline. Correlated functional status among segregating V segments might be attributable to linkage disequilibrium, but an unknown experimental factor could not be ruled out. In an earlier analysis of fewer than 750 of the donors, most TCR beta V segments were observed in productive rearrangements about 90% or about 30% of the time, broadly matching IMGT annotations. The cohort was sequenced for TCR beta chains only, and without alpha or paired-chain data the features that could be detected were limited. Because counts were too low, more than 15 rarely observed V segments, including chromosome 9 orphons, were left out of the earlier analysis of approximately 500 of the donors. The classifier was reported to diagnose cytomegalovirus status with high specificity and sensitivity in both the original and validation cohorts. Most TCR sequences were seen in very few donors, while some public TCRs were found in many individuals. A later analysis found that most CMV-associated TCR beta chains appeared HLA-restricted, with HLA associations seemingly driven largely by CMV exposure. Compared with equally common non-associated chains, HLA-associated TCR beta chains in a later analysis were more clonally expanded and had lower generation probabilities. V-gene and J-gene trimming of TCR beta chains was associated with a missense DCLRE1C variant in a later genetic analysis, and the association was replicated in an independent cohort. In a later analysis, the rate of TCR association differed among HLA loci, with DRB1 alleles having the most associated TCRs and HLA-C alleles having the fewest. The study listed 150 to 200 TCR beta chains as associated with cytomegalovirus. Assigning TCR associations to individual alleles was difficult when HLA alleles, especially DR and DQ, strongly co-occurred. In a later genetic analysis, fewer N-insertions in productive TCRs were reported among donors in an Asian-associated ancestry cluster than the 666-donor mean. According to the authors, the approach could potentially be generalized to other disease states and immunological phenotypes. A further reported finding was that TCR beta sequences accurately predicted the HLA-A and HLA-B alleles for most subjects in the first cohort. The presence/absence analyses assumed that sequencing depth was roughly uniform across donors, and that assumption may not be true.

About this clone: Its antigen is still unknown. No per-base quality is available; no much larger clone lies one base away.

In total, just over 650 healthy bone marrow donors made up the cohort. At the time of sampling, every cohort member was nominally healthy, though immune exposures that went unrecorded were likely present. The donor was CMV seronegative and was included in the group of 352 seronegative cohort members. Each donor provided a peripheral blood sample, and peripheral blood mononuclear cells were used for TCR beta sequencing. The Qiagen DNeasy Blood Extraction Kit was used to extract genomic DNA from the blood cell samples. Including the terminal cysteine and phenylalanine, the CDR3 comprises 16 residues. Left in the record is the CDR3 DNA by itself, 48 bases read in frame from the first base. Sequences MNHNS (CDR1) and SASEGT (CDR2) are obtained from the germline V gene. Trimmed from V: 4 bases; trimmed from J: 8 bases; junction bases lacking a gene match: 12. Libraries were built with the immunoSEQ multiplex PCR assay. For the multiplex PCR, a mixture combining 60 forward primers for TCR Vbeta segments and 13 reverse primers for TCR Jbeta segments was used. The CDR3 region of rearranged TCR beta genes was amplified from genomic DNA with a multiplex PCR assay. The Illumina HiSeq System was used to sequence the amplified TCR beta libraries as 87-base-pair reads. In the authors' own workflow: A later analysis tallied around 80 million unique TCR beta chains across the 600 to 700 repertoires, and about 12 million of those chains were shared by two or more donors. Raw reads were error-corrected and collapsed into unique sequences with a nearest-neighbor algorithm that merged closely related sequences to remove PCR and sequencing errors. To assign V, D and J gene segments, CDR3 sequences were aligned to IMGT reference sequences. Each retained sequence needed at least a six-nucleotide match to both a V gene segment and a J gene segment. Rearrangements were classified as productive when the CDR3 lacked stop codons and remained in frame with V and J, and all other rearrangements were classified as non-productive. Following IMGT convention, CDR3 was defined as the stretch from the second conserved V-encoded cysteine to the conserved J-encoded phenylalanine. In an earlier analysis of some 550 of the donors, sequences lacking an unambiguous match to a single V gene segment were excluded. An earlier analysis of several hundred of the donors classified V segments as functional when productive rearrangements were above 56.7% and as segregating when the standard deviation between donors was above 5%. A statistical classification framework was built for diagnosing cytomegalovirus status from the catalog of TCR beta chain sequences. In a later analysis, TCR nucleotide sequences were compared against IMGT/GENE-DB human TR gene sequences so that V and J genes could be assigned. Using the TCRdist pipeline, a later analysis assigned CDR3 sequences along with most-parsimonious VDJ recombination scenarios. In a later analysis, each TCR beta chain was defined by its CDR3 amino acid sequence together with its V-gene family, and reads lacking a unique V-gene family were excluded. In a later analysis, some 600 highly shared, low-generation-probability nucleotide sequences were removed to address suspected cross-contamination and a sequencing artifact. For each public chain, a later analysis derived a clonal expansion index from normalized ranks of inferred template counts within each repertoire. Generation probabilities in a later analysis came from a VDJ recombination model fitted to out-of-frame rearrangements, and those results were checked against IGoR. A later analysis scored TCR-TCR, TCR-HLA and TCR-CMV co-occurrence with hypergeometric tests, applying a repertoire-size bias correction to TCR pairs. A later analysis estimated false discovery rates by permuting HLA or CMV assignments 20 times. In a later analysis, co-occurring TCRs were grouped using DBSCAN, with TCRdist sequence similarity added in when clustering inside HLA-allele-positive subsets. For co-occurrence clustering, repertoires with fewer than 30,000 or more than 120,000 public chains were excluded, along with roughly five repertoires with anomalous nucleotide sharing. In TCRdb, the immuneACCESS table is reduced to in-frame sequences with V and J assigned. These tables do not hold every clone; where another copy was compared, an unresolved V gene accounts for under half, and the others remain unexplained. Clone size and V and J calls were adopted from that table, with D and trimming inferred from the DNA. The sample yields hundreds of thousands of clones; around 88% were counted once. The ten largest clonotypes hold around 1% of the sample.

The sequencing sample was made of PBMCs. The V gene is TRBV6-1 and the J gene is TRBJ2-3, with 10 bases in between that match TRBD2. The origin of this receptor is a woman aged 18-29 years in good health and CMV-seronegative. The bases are TGTGCCAGCAGTGCCCCCAAGCGGGGGGGCCTGGGTACGCAGTATTTT. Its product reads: CASSAPKRGGLGTQYF.